The TCR beta chain described here comes from a study of shared clonotypes between healthy human individuals. Each sorted subset replicate got 200 ng genomic DNA, roughly 30,000 genomes. TCRdb keeps only in-frame clones here, not all; method: immunoSEQ multiplex PCR. The table records 2 million to 2.5 million clones, over 85% of them present only once. The J segment lost 3 bases and the V segment lost 6 bases, leaving 6 bases of the junction unmatched. Germline lookup yields CDR1 SGHRS and CDR2 YFSETQ. The CDR3 has 14 amino acids. The receptor comes from a man younger than 35 in good health. Some clones in this sample may be carry-over from other donors' samples. The chain employs TRBV5-1 and TRBJ2-1, with 7 positions matching TRBD2. Material for sequencing was naive CD4+ T cells from PBMCs. The sample's subset: CD45RA+ positively selected. The CDR3 spells CASTTGTIYNEQFF. The CDR3 DNA is TGCGCCAGCACTACCGGGACTATCTACAATGAGCAGTTCTTC.